What follows describes a single T cell receptor beta chain. Vbeta (60) and Jbeta (13) primers were used in the PCR. As originally analysed: Among the unique TCR beta chains that a later analysis counted, about 85 million in all, roughly 11 million were shared. The data were produced by immunoSEQ multiplex PCR, yet TCRdb's version contains in-frame clones alone and is incomplete. The DNA gave D and trimming, while V, J and clone size come from that table. The data hold approximately 89,000 clones, with around four fifths observed a single time. CDR1 and CDR2 from the germline V gene are ENHRY and SYGVKD. Trimming cost V 10 bases and J 8 bases, with 15 bases left between them. The CDR3 has 13 amino acids. This sample was included in a study of cytomegalovirus exposure and HLA in healthy donors.

The chain is built from TRBV10-3 and TRBJ1-6; D is unclear. The TCR sequence derives from a male donor in good health and CMV-seronegative. Source material: PBMCs. The CDR3 bases are TGTGCCACCCTAAACTTCGTAGATTCACCCCTCCACTTT. Its translation is CATLNFVDSPLHF.